This TCR beta chain was identified in a study of T cell responses to AZD1222 COVID-19 vaccine. Findings of the study overall: The donor group comprised mostly white British people and more females; the analysis possibly underestimated clonal diversity. Nearly half of spike-specific TCRs reportedly target unmutated variant regions.

The table came from immunoSEQ multiplex PCR; TCRdb's copy has only in-frame clones and leaves some out. This sample has about 150,000 clones; around 87% occur once, and the top ten carry 6.9%. V gave up 3 bases and J gave up 4 bases, with 9 bases separating them. There are 13 residues in the CDR3. From germline, CDR1 is MNHEY and CDR2 SMNVEV (reference sequence). As to this clone: Its specificity is not known.

The sample in question was peripheral blood, obtained on day 0 of AZD1222 vaccination. The clonotype was recovered from an adult in good health. This rearrangement joins TRBV27 to TRBJ1-1; the D is unclear. CDR3 nucleotides: TGTGCCAGCAGTTTCAGCGTGGTCACTGAAGCTTTCTTT. It specifies CASSFSVVTEAFF.